The 17 T cell receptor beta chains in this list originate from one sample, sequenced in a study of T cell responses to AZD1222 COVID-19 vaccine (dated by TCRdb to about 2021). Receptor libraries were prepared by the immunoSEQ multiplex PCR assay. The source is immuneACCESS, and TCRdb retained only in-frame sequences with V and J called. Part of the clones is not carried over; for the studies checked, unresolved V genes explain less than half of this, and the remainder is unexplained. The table for this sample lists tens of thousands of clones; about 80% of them were counted only once. The ten biggest clones cover roughly 10% of the sample. The time point label on this specimen signifies: baseline before first vaccination. This specimen consisted of peripheral blood, obtained on day 0 of AZD1222 vaccination. Source of these receptors: an adult in good health.

The chain links TRBV5-6 to TRBJ2-3; TRBD2 matches 14 bases. The J segment lost 9 bases and the V segment lost 4 bases, leaving 19 bases of the junction unmatched. Per germline, CDR1 SGHDT and CDR2 YYEEEE. This CDR3 region has 19 residues. CDR3 sequence (DNA): TGTGCCAGCAGCCCACCGGGACTAGCGGGAGAGACCTTCGGGCGCACGCAGTATTTT. Translating gives CASSPPGLAGETFGRTQYF.

A remark on this clone: Distinct nucleotide sequences in the sample also encode this CDR3. The rearrangement links TRBV5-4 to TRBJ2-3; no definite D call. This CDR3 is built from 11 residues. Germline-derived CDR1 and CDR2 are SGHNT and YYREEE (reference sequence). The V and J ends lost 1 base and 3 bases respectively, with 0 bases between them. As DNA, the CDR3 is TGTGCCAGCAGCTTGACAGATACGCAGTATTTT. This sequence encodes CASSLTDTQYF.

This clone was seen once. The chain joins TRBV6-5 to TRBJ2-7; D is unresolved. CDR1 and CDR2 (germline): MNHEY, SVGAGI. This CDR3 is built from 14 residues. The ends were cut back, 2 bases at V and 2 bases at J, with 10 bases in the middle. CDR3 protein: CASSYTGRTYEQYF. The CDR3 DNA reads TGTGCCAGCAGTTACACGGGTCGAACCTACGAGCAGTACTTC.

This clone appeared once. V and J are TRBV19 and TRBJ1-1; 8 bases line up with TRBD1. Germline V CDR1 and CDR2: LNHDA, SQIVND (reference sequence). The CDR3 contains 15 residues. The V and J ends lost 5 bases and 5 bases, in that order; junction bases with no gene match: 10. DNA for the CDR3: TGTGCCAGTAGTCCGACAGGGGCGAGGTCGACTGAAGCTTTCTTT. The encoded protein is CASSPTGARSTEAFF.

In nucleotides, the CDR3 is TGCAGCGTTGAAATGCGGGGGACCTACGAGCAGTACTTC. Protein: CSVEMRGTYEQYF. The chain joins TRBV29-1 to TRBJ2-7; TRBD2 aligns across 7 bases. The J segment lost 2 bases and the V segment lost 2 bases, leaving 3 bases of the junction unmatched. This CDR3 has 13 amino acids. CDR1 SQVTM and CDR2 ANQGSEA come from the germline V gene.

This clone was picked up one time. The rearrangement uses TRBV6-6 and TRBJ1-6; D is possibly TRBD1 (5 bases). V gave up 5 bases and J gave up 11 bases, with 16 bases separating them. Germline CDR1 is MNHNY and CDR2 is SVGAGI (reference sequence). The CDR3 runs 14 residues. The CDR3 is CASSARDLGPPLHF. CDR3 bases: TGTGCCAGCAGTGCCCGGGACCTCGGCCCACCCCTCCACTTT.

This chain links TRBV6-5 with TRBJ2-7, with 10 positions matching TRBD1. The CDR3 is 15 amino acids. Germline CDR1 reads MNHEY; CDR2 reads SVGAGI. Trimming cost V 7 bases and J 2 bases; bases outside gene matches: 8. The CDR3 reads CASTFLGQGAYEQYF. CDR3 bases: TGTGCCAGCACCTTCCTAGGACAGGGGGCCTACGAGCAGTACTTC.

This clone came up a few times. The genes are TRBV19 and TRBJ1-2; D is unclear. Trimming took off 9 bases at V and 0 bases at J, with 17 bases between the two ends. This CDR3 is built from 15 residues. CDR1 and CDR2 (germline): LNHDA, SQIVND (reference sequence). This CDR3 is CASFSNDPANYGYTF. CDR3 sequence (DNA): TGTGCCAGCTTTTCGAATGACCCAGCTAACTATGGCTACACCTTC.

The chain joins TRBV10-3 to TRBJ2-7; TRBD2 aligns across 9 bases. CDR3 length equals 14 residues. The germline V gene encodes CDR1 ENHRY and CDR2 SYGVKD. V trimming: 6 bases; J trimming: 6 bases; junction bases outside the gene matches: 9. The CDR3 spells CAIRVGLAGIEQYF. CDR3 DNA: TGTGCCATCAGGGTAGGCCTAGCGGGAATCGAGCAGTACTTC.

This clone was observed once. The gene calls are TRBV9 and TRBJ2-3; TRBD2 matches at 7 bases. Trimming at V came to 4 bases and at J to 2 bases, leaving 4 bases not matched to a gene. Germline CDR1 is SGDLS and CDR2 is YYNGEE. The length of the CDR3 is 14 residues. CDR3 in amino acids: CASSPRDYTDTQYF. Written as DNA, the CDR3 is TGTGCCAGCAGCCCCCGGGACTACACAGATACGCAGTATTTT.

Only a few counts were recorded for this clone. The chain links TRBV5-5 to TRBJ1-5; no clear D. Trimming took 3 bases from V and 5 from J, leaving 9 bases between them. Germline loops: CDR1 SGHKS, CDR2 YYEKEE (reference sequence). The CDR3 spans 13 residues. As DNA, the CDR3 is TGTGCCAGCAGCTCGACACTTGATCAGCCCCAGCATTTT. Its translation: CASSSTLDQPQHF.

The chain combines TRBV2 with TRBJ1-2, with D possibly being TRBD1 (5 bases). Trimming took off 0 bases at V and 4 bases at J, with 12 bases between the two ends. The CDR3 is 15 residues long. Per germline, CDR1 SNHLY and CDR2 FYNNEI. The CDR3 spells CASSEAERGGYGYTF. In DNA, the CDR3 is TGTGCCAGCAGTGAAGCGGAAAGGGGCGGCTATGGCTACACCTTC.

This clone was observed once. The chain links TRBV19 to TRBJ1-2; perhaps TRBD1 as D (5 bases). Germline values: CDR1 LNHDA, CDR2 SQIVND (reference sequence). V lost 4 bases, J lost 8 bases, and 17 bases lay in between. The CDR3 length is 14 residues. DNA of the CDR3: TGTGCCAGTAGTACCCTGGACAACCGAGGCGGCTACACCTTC. Encoded protein: CASSTLDNRGGYTF.

The chain couples TRBV28 to TRBJ1-2; D not certain. There are 14 residues in the CDR3. Trimming cost V 3 bases and J 8 bases, with 16 bases left between them. Germline CDR1 reads MDHEN; CDR2 reads SYDVKM. CDR3 bases: TGTGCCAGCAGTTTTGGCGGGAAGGCGGACGGCTACACCTTC. Its protein is CASSFGGKADGYTF.

The chain is built from TRBV11-2 and TRBJ2-5; D perhaps matches TRBD2 (6 bases). V gave up 8 bases and J gave up 2 bases, with 15 bases separating them. Germline V gives CDR1 SGHAT, CDR2 FQNNGV. The CDR3 totals 14 residues. The CDR3 is CASCSSGRQETQYF. CDR3 bases: TGTGCCAGCTGTTCGAGCGGGCGGCAAGAGACCCAGTACTTC.

The J gene is TRBJ2-6, the V gene TRBV19, with a tentative D call TRBD2 (5 bases). CDR3 length: 17 residues. In germline, CDR1 is LNHDA, CDR2 SQIVND (reference sequence). Trimming removed 3 bases from V and 2 bases from J, with 14 bases in between. The CDR3 loop reads CASSMRARVTGANVLTF. The CDR3 DNA sequence: TGTGCCAGTAGTATGCGGGCCCGGGTCACTGGGGCCAACGTCCTGACTTTC. The entire variable domain, with the rest obtained from reference TRBV19 and TRBJ2-6, is as follows: DGGITQSPKYLFRKEGQNVTLSCEQNLNHDAMYWYRQDPGQGLRLIYYSQIVNDFQKGDIAEGYSVSREKKESFPLTVTSAQKNPTAFYLCASSMRARVTGANVLTFGAGSRLTVL.

There are a few counts of this clone. The V gene is TRBV3-1 (or the pseudogene TRBV3-2), the J gene TRBJ1-4, with unresolved D. The CDR3 is made up of 16 amino acids. Per germline, CDR1 LGHDT and CDR2 YNNKEL (reference sequence). Trimming took off 0 bases at V and 8 bases at J, with 16 bases between the two ends. CDR3 DNA sequence: TGTGCCAGCAGCCAAGACCCCTCGGGTGTTGGCGAAAAACTGTTTTTT. It yields the protein CASSQDPSGVGEKLFF.